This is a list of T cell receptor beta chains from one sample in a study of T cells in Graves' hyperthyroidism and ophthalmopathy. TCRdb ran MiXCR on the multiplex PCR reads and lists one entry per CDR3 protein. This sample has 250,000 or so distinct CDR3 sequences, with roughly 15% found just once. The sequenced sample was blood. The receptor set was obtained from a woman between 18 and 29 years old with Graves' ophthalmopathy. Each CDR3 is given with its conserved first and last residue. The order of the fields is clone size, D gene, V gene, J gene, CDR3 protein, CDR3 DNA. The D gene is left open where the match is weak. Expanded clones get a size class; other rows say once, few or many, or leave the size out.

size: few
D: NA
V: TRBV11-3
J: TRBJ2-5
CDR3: CASSLDPSETQYF
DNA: TGTGCCAGCAGCTTAGATCCGTCAGAGACCCAGTACTTC

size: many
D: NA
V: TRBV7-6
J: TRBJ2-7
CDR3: CASSRTRSYEQYF
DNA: TGTGCCAGCAGCCGAACGCGCTCCTACGAGCAGTACTTC

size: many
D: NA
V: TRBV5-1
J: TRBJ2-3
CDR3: CASSLGGHTDTQYF
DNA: TGCGCCAGCAGCTTGGGCGGTCACACAGATACGCAGTATTTT

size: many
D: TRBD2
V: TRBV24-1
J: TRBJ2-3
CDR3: CATRTGEGGTQYF
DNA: TGTGCCACCAGAACAGGAGAGGGAGGGACGCAGTATTTT

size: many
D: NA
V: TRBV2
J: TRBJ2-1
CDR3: CASRTGTSDTDEQFF
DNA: TGTGCCAGCAGAACCGGGACCTCGGATACAGATGAGCAGTTCTTC

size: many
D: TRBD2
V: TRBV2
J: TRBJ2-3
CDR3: CASSETASGGASPTDTQYF
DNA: TGTGCCAGCAGTGAGACGGCTAGCGGGGGGGCTTCTCCCACAGATACGCAGTATTTT

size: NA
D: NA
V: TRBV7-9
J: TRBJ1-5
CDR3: CASSPGLAGQGSGNQPQHF
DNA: TGTGCCAGCAGCCCGGGACTAGCGGGGCAGGGGTCGGGCAATCAGCCCCAGCATTTT

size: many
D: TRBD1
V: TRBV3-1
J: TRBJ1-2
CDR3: CASSRGQAYGYTF
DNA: TGTGCCAGCAGCCGAGGACAGGCCTATGGCTACACCTTC

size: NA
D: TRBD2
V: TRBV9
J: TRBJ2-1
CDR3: CASSVGSSGDEQFF
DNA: TGTGCCAGCAGCGTAGGGAGTAGCGGGGATGAGCAGTTCTTC

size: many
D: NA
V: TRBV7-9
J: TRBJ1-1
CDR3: CASSPGPTNTEAFF
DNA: TGTGCCAGCAGCCCTGGACCGACGAACACTGAAGCTTTCTTT

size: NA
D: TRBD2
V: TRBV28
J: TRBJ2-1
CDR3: CASKAGGPYNEQFF
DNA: TGTGCCAGCAAGGCGGGAGGCCCCTACAATGAGCAGTTCTTC

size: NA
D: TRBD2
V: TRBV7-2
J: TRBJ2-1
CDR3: CASSQGAGEVGNEQFF
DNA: TGTGCCAGCAGCCAAGGAGCGGGAGAGGTGGGCAATGAGCAGTTCTTC

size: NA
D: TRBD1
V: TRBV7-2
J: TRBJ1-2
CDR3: CASSPSGRGDYGYTF
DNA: TGTGCCAGCAGCCCCTCGGGCAGGGGGGACTATGGCTACACCTTC

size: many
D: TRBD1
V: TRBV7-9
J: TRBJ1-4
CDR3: CASSFRSGQGRLEDEKLFF
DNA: TGTGCCAGCAGCTTCCGATCGGGACAGGGCCGTTTAGAGGATGAAAAACTGTTTTTT

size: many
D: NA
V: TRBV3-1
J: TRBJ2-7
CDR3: CASSYRAVGSYEQYF
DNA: TGTGCCAGCAGCTACAGGGCCGTCGGCTCCTACGAGCAGTACTTC

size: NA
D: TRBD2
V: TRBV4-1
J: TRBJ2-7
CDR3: CASSLRLAGGGYEQYF
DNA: TGCGCCAGCAGCCTAAGGCTAGCGGGAGGCGGATACGAGCAGTACTTC

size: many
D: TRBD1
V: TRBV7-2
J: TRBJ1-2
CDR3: CASSARGRINYGYTF
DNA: TGTGCCAGCAGCGCCAGGGGGCGGATTAACTATGGCTACACCTTC

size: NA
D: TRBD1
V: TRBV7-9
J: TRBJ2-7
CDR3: CASSLGDRGSRVRYEQYF
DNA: TGTGCCAGCAGCTTAGGGGACAGGGGAAGTCGTGTACGGTACGAGCAGTACTTC

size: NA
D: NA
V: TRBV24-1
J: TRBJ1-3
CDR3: CATSLGRASSGNTIYF
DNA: TGTGCCACCAGCCTGGGACGGGCCAGCTCTGGAAACACCATATATTTT

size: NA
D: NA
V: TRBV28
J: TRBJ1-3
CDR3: CASSPLNPSSGNTIYF
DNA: TGTGCCAGCAGTCCTCTGAACCCGAGCTCTGGAAACACCATATATTTT

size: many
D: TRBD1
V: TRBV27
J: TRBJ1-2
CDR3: CASTRGTGGHGYTF
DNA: TGTGCCAGCACTAGGGGAACAGGGGGGCATGGCTACACCTTC

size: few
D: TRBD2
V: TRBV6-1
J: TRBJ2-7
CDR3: CASRSGLAGMVSYEQYF
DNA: TGTGCCAGCAGGTCGGGACTAGCGGGGATGGTCTCCTACGAGCAGTACTTC

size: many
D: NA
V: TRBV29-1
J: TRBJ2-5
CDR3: CSVEDTSRQETQYF
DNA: TGCAGCGTTGAAGATACCTCCCGCCAAGAGACCCAGTACTTC

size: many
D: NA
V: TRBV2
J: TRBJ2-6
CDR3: CASGGDRDSGANVLTF
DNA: TGTGCCAGTGGTGGGGACCGCGATTCTGGGGCCAACGTCCTGACTTTC

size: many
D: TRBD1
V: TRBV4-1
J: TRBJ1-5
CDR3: CASSLWHPGQYSNQPQHF
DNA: TGCGCCAGCAGCCTTTGGCATCCGGGACAGTATAGCAATCAGCCCCAGCATTTT

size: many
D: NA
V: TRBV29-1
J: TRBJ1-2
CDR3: CSVEKGYSNYGYTF
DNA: TGCAGCGTTGAAAAGGGATACTCTAACTATGGCTACACCTTC

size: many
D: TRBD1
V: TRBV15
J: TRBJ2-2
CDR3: CATSDSRQGLSGELFF
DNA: TGTGCCACCAGCGATTCAAGACAGGGGCTGAGCGGGGAGCTGTTTTTT

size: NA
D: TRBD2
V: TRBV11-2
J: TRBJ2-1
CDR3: CASSPTGLAGGNSYNEQFF
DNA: TGTGCCAGCAGCCCTACGGGACTAGCGGGGGGCAACAGCTACAATGAGCAGTTCTTC

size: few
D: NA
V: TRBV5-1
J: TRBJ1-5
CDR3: CASSLDTNQPQHF
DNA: TGCGCCAGCAGCTTGGACACGAATCAGCCCCAGCATTTT

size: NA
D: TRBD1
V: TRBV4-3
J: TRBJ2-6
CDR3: CASSQSQGAPGANVLTF
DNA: TGCGCCAGCAGCCAGTCACAGGGGGCGCCTGGGGCCAACGTCCTGACTTTC

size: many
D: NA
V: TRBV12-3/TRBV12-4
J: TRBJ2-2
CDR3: CASRGMEGQVTGELFF
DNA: TGTGCCAGCAGGGGGATGGAGGGCCAGGTCACCGGGGAGCTGTTTTTT

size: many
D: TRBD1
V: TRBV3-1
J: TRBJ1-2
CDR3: CASSPFEGQGYGYTF
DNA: TGTGCCAGCAGCCCATTTGAGGGACAGGGCTATGGCTACACCTTC

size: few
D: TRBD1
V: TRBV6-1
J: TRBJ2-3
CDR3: CASSGTVWDTQYF
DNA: TGTGCCAGCAGCGGGACAGTGTGGGATACGCAGTATTTT

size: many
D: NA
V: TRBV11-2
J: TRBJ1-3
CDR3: CASRAQDSGNTIYF
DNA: TGTGCCAGCAGGGCACAGGACTCTGGAAACACCATATATTTT

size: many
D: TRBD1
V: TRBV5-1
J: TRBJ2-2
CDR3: CASTSGTGVGELFF
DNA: TGCGCCAGCACGTCCGGGACAGGGGTCGGGGAGCTGTTTTTT

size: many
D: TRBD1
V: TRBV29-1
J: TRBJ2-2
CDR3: CTGTGNTGELFF
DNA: TGCACCGGGACAGGGAACACCGGGGAGCTGTTTTTT

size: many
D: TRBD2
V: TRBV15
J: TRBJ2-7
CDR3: CATSRKLAGKFGSYEQYF
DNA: TGTGCCACCAGCAGAAAACTAGCGGGAAAGTTTGGATCCTACGAGCAGTACTTC

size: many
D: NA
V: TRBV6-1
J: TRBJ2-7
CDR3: CASSSDWNSYEQYF
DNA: TGTGCCAGCAGTTCGGATTGGAACTCCTACGAGCAGTACTTC

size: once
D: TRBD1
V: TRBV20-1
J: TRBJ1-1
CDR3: CSRQGSTEAFF
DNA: TGCAGTCGACAGGGCTCCACTGAAGCTTTCTTT

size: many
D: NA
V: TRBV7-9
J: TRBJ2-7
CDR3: CASSLVIPGPRSYEQYF
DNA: TGTGCCAGCAGCTTAGTCATCCCGGGCCCCAGATCCTACGAGCAGTACTTC

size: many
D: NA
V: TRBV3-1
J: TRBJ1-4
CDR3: CASSQWGATNEKLFF
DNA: TGTGCCAGCAGCCAGTGGGGTGCAACTAATGAAAAACTGTTTTTT

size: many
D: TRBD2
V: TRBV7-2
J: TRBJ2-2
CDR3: CASSPRSGGTGELFF
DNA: TGTGCCAGCAGCCCAAGATCGGGGGGCACCGGGGAGCTGTTTTTT

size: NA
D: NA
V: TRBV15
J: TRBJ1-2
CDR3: CATSRDFATMAGTF
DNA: TGTGCCACCAGCAGAGATTTTGCGACGATGGCGGGCACCTTC

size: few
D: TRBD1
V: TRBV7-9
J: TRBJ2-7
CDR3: CASSKGGTGGDEQYF
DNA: TGTGCCAGCAGCAAGGGGGGGACAGGGGGCGACGAGCAGTACTTC

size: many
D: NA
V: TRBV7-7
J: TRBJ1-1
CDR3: CASSLGWGTEAFF
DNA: TGTGCTAGCAGCTTAGGGTGGGGCACTGAAGCTTTCTTT

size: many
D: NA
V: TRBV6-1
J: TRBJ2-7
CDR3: CASSNHGGTSSEQYF
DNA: TGTGCCAGCAGCAATCATGGGGGGACATCCTCCGAGCAGTACTTC

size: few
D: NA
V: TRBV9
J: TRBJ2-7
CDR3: CASSPNSAIYEQYF
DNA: TGTGCCAGCAGCCCGAATTCGGCGATCTACGAGCAGTACTTC

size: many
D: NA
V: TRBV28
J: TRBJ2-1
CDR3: CASSPGVGREQFF
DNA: TGTGCCAGCAGTCCCGGGGTGGGGAGGGAGCAGTTCTTC

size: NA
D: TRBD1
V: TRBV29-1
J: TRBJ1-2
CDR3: CSVGGANPGGAYGYTF
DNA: TGCAGTGTTGGGGGGGCGAACCCAGGGGGCGCCTATGGCTACACCTTC

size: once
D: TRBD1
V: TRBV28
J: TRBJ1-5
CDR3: CASSSLGTGQYSNQPQHF
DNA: TGTGCCAGCAGTTCTCTCGGGACAGGGCAGTATAGCAATCAGCCCCAGCATTTT

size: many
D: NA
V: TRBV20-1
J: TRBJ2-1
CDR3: CSARAPGRSSSYNEQFF
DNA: TGCAGTGCTAGAGCCCCGGGGCGGTCGAGCTCCTACAATGAGCAGTTCTTC

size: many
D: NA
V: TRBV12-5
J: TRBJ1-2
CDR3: CASGLTAGVGYGYTF
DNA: TGTGCTAGTGGTTTGACAGCAGGGGTCGGCTATGGCTACACCTTC